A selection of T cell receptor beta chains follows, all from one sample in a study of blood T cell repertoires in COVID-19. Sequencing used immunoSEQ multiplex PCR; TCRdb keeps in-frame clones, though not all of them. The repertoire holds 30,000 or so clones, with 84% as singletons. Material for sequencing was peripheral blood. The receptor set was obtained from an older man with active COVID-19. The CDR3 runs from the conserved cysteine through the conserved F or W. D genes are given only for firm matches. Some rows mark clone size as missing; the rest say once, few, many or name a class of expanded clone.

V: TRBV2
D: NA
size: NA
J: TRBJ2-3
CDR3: CASSPGLKTDTQYF
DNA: TGTGCCAGCAGTCCGGGACTGAAGACAGATACGCAGTATTTT

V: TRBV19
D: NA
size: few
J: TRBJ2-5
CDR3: CASRQGTKETQYF
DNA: TGTGCCAGTAGGCAAGGGACAAAAGAGACCCAGTACTTC

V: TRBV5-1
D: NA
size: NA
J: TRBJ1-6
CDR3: CASSPGGQSPSPLSSYNSPLHF
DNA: TGCGCCAGCAGCCCCGGAGGTCAGTCTCCCAGTCCTCTGAGCTCCTATAATTCACCCCTCCACTTT

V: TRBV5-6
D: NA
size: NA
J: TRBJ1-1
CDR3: CASSLGGAGEAFF
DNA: TGTGCCAGCAGCCTAGGGGGGGCGGGAGAAGCTTTCTTT

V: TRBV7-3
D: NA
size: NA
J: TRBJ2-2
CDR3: CASSWGQNTGELFF
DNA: TGTGCCAGCAGCTGGGGACAGAACACCGGGGAGCTGTTTTTT

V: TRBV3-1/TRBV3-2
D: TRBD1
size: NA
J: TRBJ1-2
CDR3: CASSQDLSQGADGYTF
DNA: TGTGCCAGCAGCCAAGATCTGAGCCAGGGGGCCGATGGCTACACCTTC

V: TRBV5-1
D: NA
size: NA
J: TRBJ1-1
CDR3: CASSLLSGGNTEAFF
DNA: TGCGCCAGCAGCTTGTTATCGGGGGGGAACACTGAAGCTTTCTTT

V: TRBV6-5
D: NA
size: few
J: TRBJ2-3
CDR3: CASSRDLTDTQYF
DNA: TGTGCCAGCAGTCGAGATCTCACAGATACGCAGTATTTT

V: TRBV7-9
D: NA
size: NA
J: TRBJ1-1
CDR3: CASSFSQGNTEAFF
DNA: TGTGCCAGCAGCTTTTCTCAGGGGAACACTGAAGCTTTCTTT

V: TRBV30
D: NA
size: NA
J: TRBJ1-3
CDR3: CAWNQGGGNTIYF
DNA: TGTGCCTGGAACCAGGGAGGTGGAAACACCATATATTTT